The 24 T cell receptor beta chains listed next were all sequenced from one sample in a study of beta chain features in type 1 diabetes (dated by TCRdb to 2017 to 2018). Library method: the immunoSEQ multiplex PCR assay. All of the isolated RNA was reverse transcribed with the High Capacity cDNA Reverse Transcription Kit, so expressed TCRB transcripts were sequenced. This is the immuneACCESS table as TCRdb keeps it, with only in-frame sequences that have V and J called. A part of the clones is gone; compared with another copy, unresolved V genes explain less than half, and the rest is unexplained. The sample yields some 150,000 clones; about 10% were counted once. The top ten clones comprise 0.6% to 0.8% of the sample. Source material: central memory CD4+ T cells from blood. The receptors stem from a man aged 18 to 30 in good health.

This chain uses TRBV9 with TRBJ2-3; D not certain. The CDR3 runs 15 residues. Trimming took 3 bases from V and 1 from J, leaving 12 bases between them. Germline CDR1 is SGDLS and CDR2 is YYNGEE. The CDR3, as DNA: TGTGCCAGCAGCGCCCAGGCCGGCGGCACAGATACGCAGTATTTT. Translated: CASSAQAGGTDTQYF. Based on the CDR3 plus reference TRBV9 and TRBJ2-3, the full variable domain is DSGVTQTPKHLITATGQRVTLRCSPRSGDLSVYWYQQSLDQGLQFLIQYYNGEERAKGNILERFSAQQFPDLHSELNLSSLELGDSALYFCASSAQAGGTDTQYFGPGTRLTVL.

The chain employs TRBV2 and TRBJ2-1, with TRBD1 matching 9 bases. The CDR3 is 14 residues long. The V and J ends lost 8 bases and 8 bases, in that order; junction bases with no gene match: 10. In germline, CDR1 is SNHLY, CDR2 FYNNEI. CDR3 sequence (DNA): TGTGCCAGCGGGGCGGGACAGGGTCTCCATGAGCAGTTCTTC. This sequence encodes CASGAGQGLHEQFF.

This clone was seen a few times. The rearrangement uses TRBV7-6 and TRBJ2-7; 10 bases map to TRBD1. The V and J ends lost 2 bases and 1 base, in that order; junction bases with no gene match: 5. Germline V CDR1 and CDR2: SGHVS, FNYEAQ. The CDR3 spans 16 residues. The CDR3 DNA reads TGTGCCAGCAGCTTAAGGGGGACAGGGGCTTCCTACGAGCAGTACTTC. Protein sequence: CASSLRGTGASYEQYF. The full variable domain, completed using reference TRBV7-6 and TRBJ2-7, is GAGVSQSPRYKVTKRGQDVALRCDPISGHVSLYWYRQALGQGPEFLTYFNYEAQQDKSGLPNDRFSAERPEGSISTLTIQRTEQRDSAMYRCASSLRGTGASYEQYFGPGTRLTVT.

The rearrangement uses TRBV6-6 and TRBJ2-3; D remains ambiguous. V was clipped by 5 bases and J by 3 bases, with 6 bases between them. The germline V gene has CDR1 MNHNY and CDR2 SVGAGI (reference sequence). The CDR3 contains 12 residues. The CDR3: CASSLSTDTQYF. In DNA form, the CDR3 reads TGTGCCAGCAGTCTTTCTACAGATACGCAGTATTTT.

This clone came up a few times. The chain is built from TRBV4-2 and TRBJ1-6; 8 bases match TRBD1. Germline V gene data show CDR1 as LGHNA and CDR2 as YNFKEQ. V lost 1 base to trimming and J lost 7 bases; unmatched junction nucleotides: 3. The CDR3 loop spans 15 amino acids. CDR3: CASSQGTGYNSPLHF. DNA of the CDR3: TGTGCCAGCAGCCAAGGGACAGGGTACAATTCACCCCTCCACTTT.

The CDR3 sequence: CASRQDGPSGNTIYF. The CDR3 coding sequence is TGTGCCAGCAGACAGGACGGGCCCTCTGGAAACACCATATATTTT. The chain couples TRBV7-2 to TRBJ1-3; D possibly corresponds to TRBD1 (5 bases). CDR3 size: 15 residues. The V and J ends lost 6 bases and 0 bases respectively, with 12 bases between them. The V gene's germline CDR1 is SGHTA and CDR2 FQGNSA.

Only a few counts were recorded for this clone. The gene calls are TRBV30 and TRBJ1-2, with TRBD1 matching 7 bases. Trimming cost V 2 bases and J 6 bases; bases outside gene matches: 6. The CDR3 loop spans 13 amino acids. CDR1 GTSNPN and CDR2 SVGIG come from the germline V gene (reference sequence). In DNA, the CDR3 is TGTGCCTGGAGTCCGAACAGGGGAGATGGCTACACCTTC. Its translation is CAWSPNRGDGYTF.

This chain uses TRBV2 with TRBJ2-5, with D tentatively TRBD2 (6 bases). This CDR3 contains 12 residues. Germline V lookup: CDR1 SNHLY, CDR2 FYNNEI. V lost 6 bases to trimming and J lost 7 bases, with 12 bases between them. The CDR3 DNA sequence: TGTGCCAGCAGCGCCGACGGGGGGACCCAGTACTTC. Translation gives CASSADGGTQYF. The full variable domain, in which reference TRBV2 and TRBJ2-5 provide the parts outside the CDR3, is EPEVTQTPSHQVTQMGQEVILRCVPISNHLYFYWYRQILGQKVEFLVSFYNNEISEKSEIFDDQFSVERPDGSNFTLKIRSTKLEDSAMYFCASSADGGTQYFGPGTRLLVL.

J is TRBJ2-6 and V is TRBV30; 7 bases agree with TRBD2. V shed 3 bases, J shed 4 bases, and the junction held 6 bases outside the gene matches. Per germline, CDR1 GTSNPN and CDR2 SVGIG (reference sequence). The CDR3 consists of 15 residues. The CDR3 sequence is CAWSRRGRGANVLTF. The CDR3 DNA is TGTGCCTGGAGCCGGCGGGGGAGAGGGGCCAACGTCCTGACTTTC.

This clone was counted a few times. The chain couples TRBV5-1 to TRBJ2-3, with 7 bases lining up with TRBD1. V trimming: 0 bases; J trimming: 0 bases; junction bases outside the gene matches: 4. There are 16 residues in the CDR3. The V gene's germline CDR1 is SGHRS and CDR2 YFSETQ. The CDR3 DNA reads TGCGCCAGCAGCTTGGCCACAGGGGCTAGCACAGATACGCAGTATTTT. It translates to CASSLATGASTDTQYF.

In its sample, this clone was seen a few times. J is TRBJ2-1 and V is TRBV6-5; D might be TRBD1 (5 bases). Between the trimmed V and J ends, which lost 6 bases and 5 bases, there was a span of 17 bases. The CDR3 sequence is 15 residues long. Germline V CDR1 and CDR2: MNHEY, SVGAGI. CDR3 in amino acids: CASRRTRNEDNEQFF. The CDR3 DNA is TGTGCCAGCAGGCGGACACGGAATGAGGACAATGAGCAGTTCTTC.

The genes are TRBV2 and TRBJ1-6; D is unresolved. The CDR3 consists of 14 residues. Germline CDR1 is SNHLY and CDR2 is FYNNEI. V gave up 3 bases and J gave up 13 bases, with 16 bases separating them. The CDR3 is CASSEGVRSGPLHF. CDR3 sequence (DNA): TGTGCCAGCAGTGAGGGTGTCAGGTCGGGGCCCCTCCACTTT.

This clone was detected a few times. V and J are TRBV27 and TRBJ1-1; perhaps TRBD1 as D (5 bases). The CDR3 sequence is 12 residues long. V shed 1 base and J shed 7 bases, with 7 bases lying between them. Germline CDR1 MNHEY, CDR2 SMNVEV (reference sequence). This chain's CDR3 is CASSLWGGEAFF. CDR3 nucleotides: TGTGCCAGCAGTTTATGGGGCGGTGAAGCTTTCTTT.

This clone was picked up a small number of times. The J gene is TRBJ1-5, the V gene TRBV7-8; D call uncertain. This CDR3 has 15 residues. With 4 bases removed from V and 0 bases from J, the gap between germline ends came to 10 bases. Germline V CDR1 and CDR2: SGHVS, FQNEAQ. CDR3 region: CASSSQELSNQPQHF. CDR3 in DNA: TGTGCCAGCAGCTCGCAGGAACTTAGCAATCAGCCCCAGCATTTT.

The rearrangement uses TRBV2 and TRBJ2-5; D possibly corresponds to TRBD2 (5 bases). CDR1 is SNHLY, CDR2 FYNNEI, per germline. V was clipped by 7 bases and J by 5 bases, with 17 bases between them. This CDR3 has 14 residues. CDR3 DNA: TGTGCCAGCATGGGAGCTCAGGTTTTGGAGACCCAGTACTTC. Translating gives CASMGAQVLETQYF. The full variable domain, rest sourced from reference TRBV2 and TRBJ2-5, is EPEVTQTPSHQVTQMGQEVILRCVPISNHLYFYWYRQILGQKVEFLVSFYNNEISEKSEIFDDQFSVERPDGSNFTLKIRSTKLEDSAMYFCASMGAQVLETQYFGPGTRLLVL.

The chain has TRBV6-1 and TRBJ2-6; 8 bases agree with TRBD1. This CDR3 comprises 15 residues. Germline loops: CDR1 MNHNS, CDR2 SASEGT. Trimming at V came to 7 bases and at J to 3 bases, leaving 5 bases not matched to a gene. The CDR3 region is CASMQGANGANVLTF. For the CDR3, the DNA is TGTGCCAGCATGCAGGGGGCGAATGGGGCCAACGTCCTGACTTTC.

The gene calls are TRBV5-4 and TRBJ1-2, with D perhaps matching TRBD1 (6 bases). Germline V gene lookup returns CDR1 SGHNT and CDR2 YYREEE (reference sequence). This CDR3 is 13 amino acids long. V lost 4 bases, J lost 4 bases, and 11 bases lay in between. The CDR3 coding sequence is TGTGCCAGCAGCCCCGGGACAACCTATGGCTACACCTTC. It translates to CASSPGTTYGYTF.

CDR3 protein: CASRRTGPYEQYF. The CDR3 DNA reads as TGTGCCAGCAGGCGGACAGGGCCCTACGAGCAGTACTTC. The chain combines TRBV6-5 with TRBJ2-7; 8 positions agree with TRBD1. Trimming at V came to 6 bases and at J to 2 bases, leaving 3 bases not matched to a gene. The CDR3 is 13 residues long. CDR1 is MNHEY and CDR2 is SVGAGI in the germline V gene.

This clone was counted only a few times. V usage is TRBV10-3 and J usage is TRBJ2-7; 14 positions match TRBD2. The CDR3 is made up of 17 amino acids. Germline CDR1 ENHRY, CDR2 SYGVKD. V was clipped by 6 bases and J by 2 bases; unmatched bases: 9. CDR3 in amino acids: CAISVGLAGEKTYEQYF. In DNA form, the CDR3 reads TGTGCCATCAGCGTGGGACTAGCGGGGGAAAAAACCTACGAGCAGTACTTC.

This clone was detected only a few times. The chain combines TRBV6-5 with TRBJ2-7; 7 bases line up with TRBD1. The CDR3 loop spans 16 amino acids. Looked up from germline, CDR1 is MNHEY and CDR2 is SVGAGI. Unmatched junction bases numbered 7, after V lost 0 bases and J lost 2 bases. The CDR3 region is CASSYSAPGQTYEQYF. CDR3 DNA: TGTGCCAGCAGTTACTCGGCACCGGGACAGACCTACGAGCAGTACTTC.

This clone was counted a few times. This chain links TRBV5-1 with TRBJ1-1; a weak D match, TRBD1 (6 bases). CDR3 length equals 15 residues. Germline loops: CDR1 SGHRS, CDR2 YFSETQ. The V end was cut by 0 bases, the J end by 4 bases, with 13 bases between. CDR3 loop: CASSLAGAQGTEAFF. CDR3 sequence (DNA): TGCGCCAGCAGCTTGGCAGGGGCCCAAGGCACTGAAGCTTTCTTT.

This clone was seen a few times. The J gene is TRBJ2-3, the V gene TRBV7-2; 7 positions match TRBD2. With 7 bases clipped from V and 3 bases from J, the junction kept 13 bases outside the gene matches. Germline V gene lookup returns CDR1 SGHTA and CDR2 FQGNSA. This CDR3 is 16 amino acids long. The CDR3: CASTLPGGGVTDTQYF. The CDR3 nucleotides are TGTGCCAGCACCCTTCCTGGGGGGGGAGTGACAGATACGCAGTATTTT.

The chain is built from TRBV18 and TRBJ2-7; D remains ambiguous. Germline-derived CDR1 and CDR2 are KGHSH and LQKENI. CDR3 size: 15 residues. Between the trimmed V and J ends, which lost 3 bases and 2 bases, there was a span of 14 bases. The CDR3 spells CASSPTFEVAYEQYF. The CDR3 DNA reads TGTGCCAGCTCACCGACGTTCGAGGTCGCCTACGAGCAGTACTTC.

This clone was picked up a small number of times. This sequence joins TRBV5-1 and TRBJ1-2; D not resolved. Looked up from germline, CDR1 is SGHRS and CDR2 is YFSETQ. V lost 3 bases, J lost 7 bases, and 13 bases lay in between. This CDR3 contains 13 residues. CDR3 DNA sequence: TGCGCCAGCAGCTCGGGCCCGAGCGGTGGCTACACCTTC. It codes for CASSSGPSGGYTF. Using reference TRBV5-1 and TRBJ1-2 for the parts outside the CDR3, the full variable domain is KAGVTQTPRYLIKTRGQQVTLSCSPISGHRSVSWYQQTPGQGLQFLFEYFSETQRNKGNFPGRFSGRQFSNSRSEMNVSTLELGDSALYLCASSSGPSGGYTFGSGTRLTVV.